This paragraph covers one T cell receptor (beta chain) sequence. The data derive from a study of shared clonotypes between healthy human individuals. This table comes from immunoSEQ multiplex PCR, and its TCRdb copy is limited to in-frame clones, with some not included. Of roughly 1,100,000 clones in the sample, 60% to 80% were seen once. Germline V lookup: CDR1 MDHEN, CDR2 SYDVKM. V dropped 4 bases and J dropped 2 bases, with 13 bases sitting between them. This CDR3 contains 15 residues. Sequencing was done on a sample of memory CD4+ T cells sorted from blood. Subset denoted: CD45RA-negative fraction. V is TRBV28 and J is TRBJ2-3, with D possibly being TRBD1 or TRBD2 (5 bases each). The clonotype originates from a man younger than 30 in good health. CDR3: CASSSTGTTTDTQYF. In nucleotides, the CDR3 is TGTGCCAGCAGTTCGACCGGGACCACCACAGATACGCAGTATTTT.